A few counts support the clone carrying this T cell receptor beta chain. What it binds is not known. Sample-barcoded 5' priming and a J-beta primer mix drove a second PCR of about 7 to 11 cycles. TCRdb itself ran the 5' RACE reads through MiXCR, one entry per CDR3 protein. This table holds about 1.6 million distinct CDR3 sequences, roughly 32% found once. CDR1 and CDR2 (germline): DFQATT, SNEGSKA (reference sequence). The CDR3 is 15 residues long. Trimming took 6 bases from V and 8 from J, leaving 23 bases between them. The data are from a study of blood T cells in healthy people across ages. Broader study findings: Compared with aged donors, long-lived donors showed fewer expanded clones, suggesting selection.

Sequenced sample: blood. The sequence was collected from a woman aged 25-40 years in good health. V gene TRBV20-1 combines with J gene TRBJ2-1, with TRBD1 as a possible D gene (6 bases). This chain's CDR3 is CSATIGTTRVDEQFF. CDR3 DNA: TGCAGTGCCACAATCGGGACAACGAGAGTCGATGAGCAGTTCTTC.